The next 28 T cell receptor beta chains were all read from a single sample in a study of blood T cell repertoires in COVID-19. Profiling relied on immunoSEQ multiplex PCR, and the TCRdb table lists in-frame clones only, not all of them. The data contain 200,000 to 250,000 clones, over 75% of them singletons. The sequenced sample was peripheral blood. The receptor source for this set is a woman aged 40 to 49 with acute or convalescent COVID-19.

The chain couples TRBV10-3 to TRBJ1-1, with TRBD1 matching over 8 bases. This CDR3 has 13 residues. J was trimmed by 5 bases and V by 7 bases; bases with no gene match: 6. Per germline, CDR1 ENHRY and CDR2 SYGVKD. CDR3 nucleotides: TGTGCCATCACCGTAACAGGGGGAACTGAAGCTTTCTTT. Translation gives CAITVTGGTEAFF.

The chain uses TRBV19 and TRBJ1-1, with 11 bases identical to TRBD1. V dropped 5 bases and J dropped 10; count of bases not matched to a gene: 6. Germline V gives CDR1 LNHDA, CDR2 SQIVND (reference sequence). CDR3 length: 13 amino acids. CDR3 sequence reads: CASSPDRGRAAFF. The CDR3 DNA is TGTGCCAGTAGTCCGGACAGGGGGCGGGCAGCTTTCTTT.

V usage is TRBV12-3 or TRBV12-4 and J usage is TRBJ1-1, with D unresolved. The V end was cut by 7 bases, the J end by 8 bases, with 14 bases between. The CDR3 has 12 residues. The CDR3 DNA reads as TGTGCCAGCATCCCTGAGGCCGGAGAAGCTTTCTTT. This translates into CASIPEAGEAFF.

This chain connects TRBV11-2 to TRBJ1-4, with 8 bases matching TRBD1. Germline lookup yields CDR1 SGHAT and CDR2 FQNNGV. The CDR3 has 17 residues. Trimming took 1 base from V and 0 from J; bases not matched to a gene: 4. In nucleotides, the CDR3 is TGTGCCAGCAGCTTAGGCAGGGGGCGGTCAACTAATGAAAAACTGTTTTTT. Its protein is CASSLGRGRSTNEKLFF.

This chain joins TRBV9 and TRBJ1-6; 8 bases line up with TRBD1. This CDR3 is built from 16 residues. Germline V CDR1 and CDR2: SGDLS, YYNGEE. V shed 4 bases, J shed 6 bases, and the junction held 9 bases outside the gene matches. The CDR3 spells CASSPQGGTGNSPLHF. DNA of the CDR3: TGTGCCAGCAGCCCCCAAGGGGGGACAGGTAATTCACCCCTCCACTTT.

On this clone itself: The germline gene is not matched at one end of the junction; a read error may be the cause. CDR3 loop: CAISDPTAAKTGELFF. As DNA, the CDR3 is TGTGCCATCAGTGACCCAACGGCAGCGAAGACCGGGGAGCTGTTTTTT. The chain links TRBV10-3 to TRBJ2-2; D remains ambiguous. The germline gives CDR1 ENHRY, CDR2 SYGVKD. CDR3 length: 16 amino acids.

A note on this clone: Other DNA sequences in this specimen translate into the identical CDR3. CDR3 loop: CAISESTGSGYTF. The DNA for the CDR3 is TGTGCCATCAGTGAGAGTACAGGGTCGGGCTACACCTTC. The rearrangement uses TRBV10-3 and TRBJ1-2, with D possibly being TRBD1 (6 bases). This CDR3 is built from 13 residues. The germline CDR1 and CDR2 sequences are ENHRY and SYGVKD. V was shortened by 2 bases and J by 8 bases, with 12 bases between the two germline ends.

This clone was seen a handful of times. V is TRBV14 and J is TRBJ1-4; a possible D gene is TRBD1 (5 bases). Trimming pared 3 bases from V and 4 bases from J, leaving 18 bases between. The CDR3 runs to 17 residues. The germline gives CDR1 SGHDN, CDR2 FVKESK. The CDR3 DNA reads as TGTGCCAGCAGCCAGAGCATAGGGACGGGACTTAATGAAAAACTGTTTTTT. It encodes CASSQSIGTGLNEKLFF.

In this sample, this clone turned up once. The genes are TRBV4-2 and TRBJ2-2, with a tentative D call TRBD1 (5 bases). From germline, CDR1 is LGHNA and CDR2 YNFKEQ. The ends were cut back, 4 bases at V and 2 bases at J, with 20 bases in the middle. The CDR3 extends over 18 amino acids. The CDR3 DNA follows: TGTGCCAGCAGCCCCCCAAGGTTTGTGACAGATAACACCGGGGAGCTGTTTTTT. Its translation: CASSPPRFVTDNTGELFF.

CDR3 sequence reads: CASLPGTFPNSPLHF. CDR3 sequence (DNA): TGTGCCAGTCTTCCAGGGACATTCCCAAATTCACCCCTCCACTTT. The chain links TRBV19 to TRBJ1-6; tentative D call: TRBD1 (6 bases). The CDR3 has 15 residues. Germline V gene sequence: CDR1 LNHDA, CDR2 SQIVND (reference sequence). V lost 8 bases and J lost 7, with 18 bases in between.

This rearrangement joins TRBV27 to TRBJ2-3; TRBD2 matches 8 bases. CDR1 and CDR2 from the germline V gene are MNHEY and SMNVEV (reference sequence). The CDR3 is made up of 14 amino acids. J gave up 6 bases and V 4 bases, and 6 bases lay outside the gene matches. CDR3 in amino acids: CASSSPAGDDTQYF. CDR3 nucleotide sequence: TGTGCCAGCAGTTCCCCAGCGGGGGACGATACGCAGTATTTT.

This chain connects TRBV12-5 to TRBJ2-5, with D maybe TRBD2 (5 bases). CDR1 and CDR2 from the germline V gene are LGHNT and FRNRAP. The V and J ends lost 0 bases and 1 base respectively, with 6 bases between them. This CDR3 is 14 amino acids long. The CDR3 region has the DNA TGTGCTAGTGGTTTGGTAGAGGGCCAAGAGACCCAGTACTTC. This encodes CASGLVEGQETQYF.

This clone was detected only once. The CDR3 is CASSPISPQGAGGYTF. In DNA form, the CDR3 reads TGTGCCAGCAGTCCTATATCCCCCCAGGGGGCGGGAGGCTACACCTTC. The chain joins TRBV27 to TRBJ1-2; 8 bases match TRBD1. The CDR3 extends over 16 amino acids. The ends lost 5 bases at V and 8 bases at J; junction bases unmatched: 16. Per the germline V gene, CDR1 is MNHEY and CDR2 is SMNVEV (reference sequence).

The rearrangement uses TRBV3-1 (or the pseudogene TRBV3-2) and TRBJ1-5; no definite D call. The CDR3 contains 14 residues. Per the germline V gene, CDR1 is LGHDT and CDR2 is YNNKEL (reference sequence). V lost 3 bases and J lost 4, with 10 bases in between. The CDR3, as DNA: TGTGCCAGCAGCCAGGCCGCGGGAAATCAGCCCCAGCATTTT. Translated, it gives CASSQAAGNQPQHF.

This chain links TRBV11-2 with TRBJ1-3; tentative D call: TRBD1 (6 bases). The CDR3 loop spans 15 amino acids. From germline, CDR1 is SGHAT and CDR2 FQNNGV. V lost 5 bases to trimming and J lost 8 bases, with 19 bases between them. In DNA form, the CDR3 reads TGTGCCAGCAGCCTGGACAGTACCTTGTTAGACACCATATATTTT. It translates to CASSLDSTLLDTIYF.

The rearrangement uses TRBV12-5 and TRBJ1-2; D ambiguous. The V and J ends lost 3 bases and 4 bases respectively, with 15 bases between them. This CDR3 comprises 15 residues. The germline CDR1 and CDR2 sequences are LGHNT and FRNRAP. The CDR3 region is CASGFGGGGPYGYTF. In nucleotides, the CDR3 is TGTGCTAGTGGTTTTGGAGGCGGCGGCCCCTATGGCTACACCTTC.

The gene calls are TRBV15 and TRBJ2-1; 7 nucleotides align to TRBD2. The CDR3 is made up of 15 amino acids. Germline V CDR1 and CDR2: LNHNV, YYDKDF (reference sequence). The V segment lost 1 base and the J segment 7 bases; nucleotides outside the gene matches: 7. As DNA, the CDR3 is TGTGCCACCAGCAGAGTAAAATTGGGGGGGAATGAGCAGTTCTTC. Protein: CATSRVKLGGNEQFF.

This chain connects TRBV6-1 to TRBJ1-2, with 9 nucleotides matching TRBD1. This CDR3 has 18 residues. After removal of 1 base from V and 3 bases from J, the junction contained 12 bases not matched to a gene. Germline assignment: CDR1 MNHNS and CDR2 SASEGT. CDR3 protein: CASSEGRGGDRAYYGYTF. The CDR3 region has the DNA TGTGCCAGCAGTGAAGGGAGGGGCGGGGACAGGGCATACTATGGCTACACCTTC.

This chain connects TRBV5-8 to TRBJ1-1; D is unclear. The length of the CDR3 is 14 residues. Germline values: CDR1 SGHTS, CDR2 YDEGEE. Trimming stripped 0 bases from V and 0 bases from J, with 6 bases between. DNA for the CDR3: TGTGCCAGCAGCTTGGGACATGTGAACACTGAAGCTTTCTTT. It codes for CASSLGHVNTEAFF.

The chain joins TRBV5-5 to TRBJ1-3, with D possibly being TRBD1 (6 bases). Germline loops: CDR1 SGHKS, CDR2 YYEKEE (reference sequence). CDR3 length: 16 residues. The V gene lost 6 bases and the J gene lost 2 bases, with 18 bases spanning the gap. This CDR3 reads CASTDRSAYPGNTIYF. The CDR3 nucleotides read TGTGCCAGCACCGACAGGTCGGCCTATCCTGGAAACACCATATATTTT.

The chain combines TRBV19 with TRBJ1-1; D is possibly TRBD1 (5 bases). The CDR3 spans 14 residues. Trimming removed 3 bases from V and 0 bases from J, with 8 bases in between. Germline V gene sequence: CDR1 LNHDA, CDR2 SQIVND (reference sequence). CDR3 protein: CASSMAGMNTEAFF. CDR3 nucleotides: TGTGCCAGTAGTATGGCAGGGATGAACACTGAAGCTTTCTTT.

The chain uses TRBV9 and TRBJ1-3, with 7 bases fitting TRBD1. CDR1 is SGDLS, CDR2 YYNGEE, per germline. This CDR3 is built from 14 residues. The ends lost 4 bases at V and 4 bases at J; junction bases unmatched: 5. The CDR3 DNA reads as TGTGCCAGCAGCCCAGGGACAGAAGGAAACACCATATATTTT. Translation gives CASSPGTEGNTIYF.

The rearrangement links TRBV30 to TRBJ1-2, with TRBD1 matching 9 bases. Germline V CDR1 and CDR2: GTSNPN, SVGIG (reference sequence). The junction had 10 bases not matched to a gene; V was cut back by 7 bases and J by 7 bases. The CDR3 extends over 13 amino acids. The CDR3: CAFSGTGLSGYTF. The CDR3 nucleotides read TGTGCCTTTTCCGGGACAGGGCTTAGTGGCTACACCTTC.

The rearrangement links TRBV10-3 to TRBJ2-6, with unresolved D. This CDR3 region has 15 residues. V was shortened by 6 bases and J by 0 bases, with 9 bases between the two germline ends. The germline V gene encodes CDR1 ENHRY and CDR2 SYGVKD. The CDR3 is CAIRIADSGANVLTF. The CDR3 DNA follows: TGTGCCATCAGGATAGCAGACTCTGGGGCCAACGTCCTGACTTTC.

V and J are TRBV19 and TRBJ1-1; D gene unclear. The CDR3 is made up of 16 amino acids. CDR1 and CDR2 (germline): LNHDA, SQIVND (reference sequence). Deletions cut 0 bases from V and 0 bases from J, with 11 bases between. CDR3 in DNA: TGTGCCAGTAGTATAGATCGCCAGTTGCTGAACACTGAAGCTTTCTTT. Translation gives CASSIDRQLLNTEAFF. The entire variable domain, with the rest obtained from reference TRBV19 and TRBJ1-1, is as follows: DGGITQSPKYLFRKEGQNVTLSCEQNLNHDAMYWYRQDPGQGLRLIYYSQIVNDFQKGDIAEGYSVSREKKESFPLTVTSAQKNPTAFYLCASSIDRQLLNTEAFFGQGTRLTVV.

The chain uses TRBV9 and TRBJ2-2, with D tentatively TRBD2 (6 bases). Germline lookup yields CDR1 SGDLS and CDR2 YYNGEE. Trimming took off 4 bases at V and 1 base at J, with 8 bases between the two ends. This CDR3 contains 14 residues. The CDR3 bases are TGTGCCAGCAGCCTGGGACTGAACACCGGGGAGCTGTTTTTT. It codes for CASSLGLNTGELFF.

V usage is TRBV27 and J usage is TRBJ1-2; 7 nucleotides match TRBD1. The CDR3 covers 15 residues. V gave up 5 bases and J gave up 8 bases; unmatched junction bases: 14. Germline CDR1 MNHEY, CDR2 SMNVEV (reference sequence). Here the CDR3 reads CASSPQEGAPEGYTF. As DNA, the CDR3 is TGTGCCAGCAGTCCCCAAGAGGGGGCTCCAGAAGGCTACACCTTC.

This clone was seen a single time. This chain links TRBV7-3 with TRBJ2-6; 8 nucleotides line up with TRBD2. V lost 1 base and J lost 4; bases outside the gene matches: 3. Germline CDR1 SGHTA, CDR2 FQGTGA. The CDR3 totals 16 residues. CDR3 loop: CASSLRRGAGANVLTF. The CDR3 DNA reads as TGTGCCAGCAGCTTAAGGCGGGGGGCCGGGGCCAACGTCCTGACTTTC.